The 26 T cell receptor beta chains given below trace back to one sample, sequenced in a study of blood T cell repertoires in COVID-19 (TCRdb year 2020). The library was prepared using the immunoSEQ multiplex PCR assay. Drawn from immuneACCESS, this table holds only the in-frame rearrangements with V and J called that TCRdb kept. Clones are partly lost; checked studies trace under half to an unresolved V gene and leave the rest unexplained. The sample table records about 43,000 clones; over 75% of these occur just once. Jointly, the top ten make up 23% of the sample. Sequenced sample: peripheral blood. Receptor source: a woman aged 60-75 years with acute or convalescent COVID-19.

This clone was picked up a small number of times. The rearrangement links TRBV30 to TRBJ1-5, with a possible D match to TRBD1 (6 bases). Trimming took off 3 bases at V and 2 bases at J, with 11 bases between the two ends. The CDR3 extends over 14 amino acids. The germline gives CDR1 GTSNPN, CDR2 SVGIG (reference sequence). The CDR3 here is CAWRPKGGNQPQHF. The CDR3 DNA sequence: TGTGCCTGGAGGCCCAAGGGGGGCAATCAGCCCCAGCATTTT.

The chain carries TRBV7-8 and TRBJ2-6; 7 bases align to TRBD1. This CDR3 is 18 amino acids long. Germline V lookup: CDR1 SGHVS, CDR2 FQNEAQ. Unmatched junction bases numbered 8, after V lost 3 bases and J lost 0 bases. Here the CDR3 DNA reads TGTGCCAGCAGCTTTCGAGGACAGGTGTACTCTGGGGCCAACGTCCTGACTTTC. Protein sequence: CASSFRGQVYSGANVLTF.

CDR3 protein: CASSKEARSTDYEQYF. The CDR3 bases are TGTGCCAGCAGCAAAGAGGCCCGATCCACAGACTACGAGCAGTACTTC. This rearrangement joins TRBV21-1 to TRBJ2-7; TRBD1 was called by the table and not checked on the DNA. TRBV21-1 is deemed a pseudogene. This CDR3 comprises 16 residues.

This chain links TRBV30 with TRBJ2-1, with D possibly TRBD2 on 6 matching bases. CDR1 is GTSNPN, CDR2 SVGIG, per germline (reference sequence). V was trimmed by 3 bases and J by 7 bases, leaving 13 bases between them. This CDR3 comprises 13 residues. This chain's CDR3 is CAWSAGPVNEQFF. As DNA, the CDR3 is TGTGCCTGGAGCGCGGGGCCCGTGAATGAGCAGTTCTTC.

The chain has TRBV27 and TRBJ2-2; tentative D call: TRBD2 (6 bases). V dropped 4 bases and J dropped 0 bases, with 9 bases sitting between them. The CDR3 has 15 amino acids. CDR1 is MNHEY, CDR2 SMNVEV, per germline (reference sequence). CDR3 in DNA: TGTGCCAGCAGTTCCCCGGGGGCGAACACCGGGGAGCTGTTTTTT. Its translation is CASSSPGANTGELFF.

The V and J genes are TRBV7-8 and TRBJ2-7; the D is unclear. CDR1 is SGHVS, CDR2 FQNEAQ, per germline. This CDR3 has 13 amino acids. V was trimmed by 3 bases and J by 4 bases, leaving 10 bases between them. The CDR3 is CASSFDTLYEQYF. The CDR3 nucleotides read TGTGCCAGCAGCTTCGACACCCTTTACGAGCAGTACTTC.

The rearrangement uses TRBV24-1 and TRBJ1-2; tentative D call: TRBD1 (6 bases). Germline values: CDR1 KGHDR, CDR2 SFDVKD. The CDR3 totals 14 residues. The V gene lost 7 bases and the J gene lost 7 bases, with 18 bases spanning the gap. This CDR3 is CATRKGQGRSGYTF. Written as DNA, the CDR3 is TGTGCCACCAGAAAGGGGCAGGGGAGAAGTGGCTACACCTTC.

This clone was counted once. The rearrangement links TRBV10-3 to TRBJ2-1; 8 nucleotides agree with TRBD1. CDR3 length: 13 residues. Per the germline V gene, CDR1 is ENHRY and CDR2 is SYGVKD. The junction had 7 bases not matched to a gene; V was cut back by 7 bases and J by 8 bases. The CDR3 DNA reads as TGTGCCATCAAGTGGGGACAGGACGATGAGCAGTTCTTC. This codes for CAIKWGQDDEQFF.

The genes are TRBV9 and TRBJ2-2; TRBD2 might be the D (5 bases). The germline CDR1 and CDR2 sequences are SGDLS and YYNGEE. CDR3 length: 15 residues. Trimming pared 5 bases from V and 4 bases from J, leaving 15 bases between. The CDR3 DNA sequence: TGTGCCAGCAGTGCCGTTCAAGCGGTCACCGGGGAGCTGTTTTTT. Amino acid sequence: CASSAVQAVTGELFF.

The V and J genes are TRBV11-1 and TRBJ2-1; 11 nucleotides agree with TRBD2. This CDR3 spans 14 amino acids. V was pared by 6 bases and J by 6 bases, with 4 bases of the junction left unmatched. In germline, CDR1 is SGHAT, CDR2 FQDESV (reference sequence). For the CDR3, the DNA is TGTGCCAGCAGTCATACTAGCGGGGGCAATGAGCAGTTCTTC. This translates into CASSHTSGGNEQFF.

V usage is TRBV5-1 and J usage is TRBJ2-7, with D possibly TRBD2 on 6 matching bases. There are 16 residues in the CDR3. Germline-derived CDR1 and CDR2 are SGHRS and YFSETQ. Trimming removed 6 bases from V and 0 bases from J, with 19 bases in between. CDR3 in DNA: TGCGCCAGCAAGAGGGACGGAGGGGCCAGCTCCTACGAGCAGTACTTC. The encoded protein is CASKRDGGASSYEQYF.

This chain links TRBV18 with TRBJ1-2; D gene ambiguous. The CDR3 consists of 16 residues. Deletions cut 2 bases from V and 4 bases from J, with 17 bases between. CDR1 and CDR2 from the germline V gene are KGHSH and LQKENI. CDR3 sequence reads: CASSPYEALSLYGYTF. The DNA for the CDR3 is TGTGCCAGCTCACCATACGAGGCCTTGTCCCTCTATGGCTACACCTTC.

DNA of the CDR3: TGTGCCAGTAGTATCGGTCCCCTATCGTCGGATACGCAGTATTTT. This codes for CASSIGPLSSDTQYF. The genes are TRBV19 and TRBJ2-3, with D uncertain. CDR1 is LNHDA, CDR2 SQIVND, per germline (reference sequence). CDR3 length: 15 residues. Trimming removed 3 bases at V and 6 bases at J, with 16 bases between.

The chain combines TRBV5-1 with TRBJ1-1; 9 bases are a match to TRBD1. Germline CDR1 reads SGHRS; CDR2 reads YFSETQ. The length of the CDR3 is 13 residues. The ends lost 5 bases at V and 4 bases at J; junction bases unmatched: 3. CDR3 coding DNA: TGCGCCAGCAGGGTGGACAGGGGCACTGAAGCTTTCTTT. Translation gives CASRVDRGTEAFF.

The chain carries TRBV18 and TRBJ1-2; 7 nucleotides match TRBD1. This CDR3 spans 12 amino acids. Germline V gene lookup returns CDR1 KGHSH and CDR2 LQKENI. The V and J ends lost 5 bases and 9 bases, in that order; junction bases with no gene match: 6. The CDR3 region has the DNA TGTGCCAGCTCATCCGACAGGGATAGCTACACCTTC. Translation: CASSSDRDSYTF.

This chain uses TRBV6-1 with TRBJ2-7; TRBD1 matches at 9 bases. This CDR3 contains 16 residues. The germline V gene encodes CDR1 MNHNS and CDR2 SASEGT. Trimming removed 2 bases from V and 4 bases from J; junction bases left unmatched: 9. The chain's CDR3 is CASSEFSRGQGYEQYF. CDR3 DNA: TGTGCCAGCAGTGAATTCTCGAGGGGACAGGGTTACGAGCAGTACTTC.

J is TRBJ1-1 and V is TRBV5-6; 7 bases map to TRBD1. V shed 4 bases and J 4 bases; nucleotides not matched to a gene: 7. Germline CDR1 reads SGHDT; CDR2 reads YYEEEE. The CDR3 has 14 residues. The CDR3 DNA reads TGTGCCAGCAGCCTCCAGGGGGGCGTCACTGAAGCTTTCTTT. Its translation: CASSLQGGVTEAFF.

V and J are TRBV30 and TRBJ1-1; D might be TRBD1 (5 bases). V was pared by 3 bases and J by 0 bases, with 8 bases between. In germline, CDR1 is GTSNPN, CDR2 SVGIG (reference sequence). CDR3 length equals 13 residues. CDR3 residues: CAWSETVNTEAFF. In nucleotides, the CDR3 is TGTGCCTGGAGCGAGACAGTGAACACTGAAGCTTTCTTT. The whole variable domain, remainder taken from reference TRBV30 and TRBJ1-1, is SQTIHQWPATLVQPVGSPLSLECTVEGTSNPNLYWYRQAAGRGLQLLFYSVGIGQISSEVPQNLSASRPQDRQFILSSKKLLLSDSGFYLCAWSETVNTEAFFGQGTRLTVV.

V usage is TRBV21-1 and J usage is TRBJ2-1; the table's D call of TRBD2 was not tested on the DNA. TRBV21-1 is a pseudogene locus. This CDR3 comprises 19 residues. The CDR3 protein is CASSKKRLAGGPFLDEQFF. The DNA of the CDR3 is TGTGCCAGCAGCAAGAAAAGACTAGCGGGGGGGCCTTTTTTAGATGAGCAGTTCTTC.

The rearrangement uses TRBV29-1 and TRBJ1-2, with unresolved D. This CDR3 has 14 residues. V was cut by 6 bases and J by 7 bases, with 21 bases left in between. CDR1 and CDR2 from the germline V gene are SQVTM and ANQGSEA. The CDR3: CSVNEEARASGYTF. CDR3 DNA sequence: TGCAGCGTGAACGAGGAAGCGCGGGCCTCTGGCTACACCTTC. The full variable domain, with the rest looked up from reference TRBV29-1 and TRBJ1-2, is SAVISQKPSRDICQRGTSLTIQCQVDSQVTMMFWYRQQPGQSLTLIATANQGSEATYESGFVIDKFPISRPNLTFSTLTVSNMSPEDSSIYLCSVNEEARASGYTFGSGTRLTVV.

This clone was observed a single time. The genes are TRBV7-2 and TRBJ1-1, with TRBD1 matching over 11 bases. The V gene end was trimmed by 5 bases and the J gene end by 4 bases; junction bases not matched to a gene: 6. Germline CDR1 is SGHTA and CDR2 is FQGNSA. The length of the CDR3 is 15 residues. The CDR3: CASSGDRGFGTEAFF. The CDR3 region has the DNA TGTGCCAGCAGCGGGGACAGGGGGTTTGGCACTGAAGCTTTCTTT.

The CDR3 sequence: CASRQGNYGYTF. The CDR3, as DNA: TGTGCCAGCAGACAGGGGAACTATGGCTACACCTTC. The genes are TRBV6-5 and TRBJ1-2, with TRBD1 matching 7 bases. The CDR3 consists of 12 residues. Germline lookup yields CDR1 MNHEY and CDR2 SVGAGI. The V gene end was trimmed by 6 bases and the J gene end by 2 bases; junction bases not matched to a gene: 0.

This chain links TRBV12-3 or TRBV12-4 with TRBJ2-1; tentative D call: TRBD2 (5 bases). Trimming took off 8 bases at V and 5 bases at J, with 13 bases between the two ends. The CDR3 contains 13 residues. CDR3 sequence: CASLIEGNNEQFF. CDR3 sequence (DNA): TGTGCCAGCCTCATCGAGGGAAACAATGAGCAGTTCTTC.

The chain recombines TRBV3-1 (or the pseudogene TRBV3-2) with TRBJ2-5; TRBD2 agrees at 9 bases. Germline values: CDR1 LGHDT, CDR2 YNNKEL (reference sequence). CDR3 length: 15 amino acids. V lost 1 base to trimming and J lost 4 bases; unmatched junction nucleotides: 4. CDR3 DNA sequence: TGTGCCAGCAGCCAAGGGTGGCGGGGGGGAGAGACCCAGTACTTC. It encodes CASSQGWRGGETQYF.

The chain couples TRBV27 to TRBJ1-1, with D unresolved. Germline lookup yields CDR1 MNHEY and CDR2 SMNVEV (reference sequence). The germline V and J ends were trimmed by 6 bases and 3 bases, with 20 bases remaining between them. The CDR3 runs 16 residues. The CDR3 region is CASSRKPGTKDTEAFF. The CDR3 DNA sequence: TGTGCCAGCAGCCGAAAACCGGGAACCAAGGACACTGAAGCTTTCTTT.

The V gene is TRBV5-4, the J gene TRBJ1-2, with TRBD1 as a possible D gene (5 bases). Germline V CDR1 and CDR2: SGHNT, YYREEE (reference sequence). This CDR3 spans 14 amino acids. The V end was cut by 0 bases, the J end by 3 bases, with 9 bases between. CDR3 residues: CASSLVSGDYGYTF. In DNA form, the CDR3 reads TGTGCCAGCAGCTTGGTGTCGGGGGACTATGGCTACACCTTC.